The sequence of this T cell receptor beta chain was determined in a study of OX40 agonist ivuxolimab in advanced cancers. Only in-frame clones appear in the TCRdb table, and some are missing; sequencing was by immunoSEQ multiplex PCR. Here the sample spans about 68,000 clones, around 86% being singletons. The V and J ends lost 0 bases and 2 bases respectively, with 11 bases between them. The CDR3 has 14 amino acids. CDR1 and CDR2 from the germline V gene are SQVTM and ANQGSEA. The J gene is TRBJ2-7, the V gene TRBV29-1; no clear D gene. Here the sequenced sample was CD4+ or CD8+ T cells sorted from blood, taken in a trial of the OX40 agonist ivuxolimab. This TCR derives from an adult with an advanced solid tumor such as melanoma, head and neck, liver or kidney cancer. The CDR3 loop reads CSVEDQRPPYEQYF. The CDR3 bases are TGCAGCGTTGAAGATCAACGGCCCCCCTACGAGCAGTACTTC.